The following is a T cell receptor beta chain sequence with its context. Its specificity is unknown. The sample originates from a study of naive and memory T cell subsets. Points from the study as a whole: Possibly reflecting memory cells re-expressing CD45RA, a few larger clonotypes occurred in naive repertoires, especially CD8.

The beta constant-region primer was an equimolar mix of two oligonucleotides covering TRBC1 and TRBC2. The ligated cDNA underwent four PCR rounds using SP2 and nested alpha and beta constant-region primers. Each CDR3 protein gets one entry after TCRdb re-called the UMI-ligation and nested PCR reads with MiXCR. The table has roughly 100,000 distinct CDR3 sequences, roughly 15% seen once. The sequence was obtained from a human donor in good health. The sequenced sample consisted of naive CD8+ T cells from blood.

CDR3 nucleotides: TGTGCCAGCAGGCTGACAGGGCCCACAGATACGCAGTATTTT. Translated: CASRLTGPTDTQYF. The chain combines TRBV6-1 with TRBJ2-3; 7 bases line up with TRBD1. The CDR3 has 14 amino acids. V dropped 6 bases and J dropped 2; count of bases not matched to a gene: 5. The germline CDR1 and CDR2 sequences are MNHNS and SASEGT.